One sample yielded the 17 T cell receptor beta chains listed below, sequenced in a study of cytomegalovirus exposure and HLA in healthy donors. 60 Vbeta and 13 Jbeta primers were used in PCR. Assay: immunoSEQ multiplex PCR; the TCRdb copy retains only in-frame clones and omits some. This sample's table reports 120,000 to 150,000 clones. The sequenced material came from PBMCs. The receptors shown here come from a woman in her forties or fifties in good health and CMV-seronegative.

The V gene is TRBV19, the J gene TRBJ1-1; no clear D gene. The V gene lost 9 bases and the J gene lost 0 bases, with 11 bases spanning the gap. Germline CDR1 and CDR2: LNHDA and SQIVND (reference sequence). CDR3 length equals 13 residues. The CDR3 protein is CASSGDMNTEAFF. CDR3 sequence (DNA): TGTGCCAGCTCCGGGGATATGAACACTGAAGCTTTCTTT.

This rearrangement joins TRBV5-1 to TRBJ2-2, with D perhaps matching TRBD1 (6 bases). The CDR3 sequence is 14 residues long. The ends were cut back, 2 bases at V and 8 bases at J, with 13 bases in the middle. From germline, CDR1 is SGHRS and CDR2 YFSETQ. CDR3 amino acids: CASSFAGERGELFF. As DNA, the CDR3 is TGCGCCAGCAGCTTCGCAGGGGAACGAGGGGAGCTGTTTTTT. Variable domain in full (rest from reference TRBV5-1 and TRBJ2-2): KAGVTQTPRYLIKTRGQQVTLSCSPISGHRSVSWYQQTPGQGLQFLFEYFSETQRNKGNFPGRFSGRQFSNSRSEMNVSTLELGDSALYLCASSFAGERGELFFGEGSRLTVL.

The rearrangement uses TRBV30 and TRBJ2-5; 12 bases align to TRBD2. J was trimmed by 5 bases and V by 1 base; bases with no gene match: 8. Germline V gene data show CDR1 as GTSNPN and CDR2 as SVGIG (reference sequence). This CDR3 region has 16 residues. CDR3 nucleotides: TGTGCCTGGAGTGCCCCTCTAGCGGGAGGGGGGGAGACCCAGTACTTC. It is translated as CAWSAPLAGGGETQYF.

The gene calls are TRBV28 and TRBJ1-6; D remains ambiguous. The CDR3 loop spans 14 amino acids. Deletions cut 3 bases from V and 7 bases from J, with 10 bases between. Per the germline V gene, CDR1 is MDHEN and CDR2 is SYDVKM. CDR3: CASSFGRANSPLHF. The CDR3 DNA reads TGTGCCAGCAGTTTTGGGAGGGCCAATTCACCCCTCCACTTT.

The chain has TRBV7-7 and TRBJ2-3; tentatively, D is TRBD1 (8 bases). CDR1 and CDR2 from the germline V gene are SSHAT and FNYEAQ (reference sequence). CDR3 size: 14 residues. In DNA, the CDR3 is TGTGCTAGCTCCTCGGGGGGACAGGCAGATACGCAGTATTTT. This codes for CASSSGGQADTQYF.

The chain uses TRBV25-1 and TRBJ1-6; a possible D gene is TRBD1 (5 bases). Germline V gene sequence: CDR1 MGHDK, CDR2 SYGVNS. Trimming left V 6 bases short and J 7 bases short, with 16 bases between. The CDR3 contains 15 residues. The CDR3 sequence: CASSRQPSWNSPLHF. In nucleotides, the CDR3 is TGTGCCAGCAGCCGACAGCCCTCTTGGAATTCACCCCTCCACTTT.

The chain employs TRBV5-1 and TRBJ2-5, with a weak D call TRBD1 (7 bases). The CDR3 has 16 residues. CDR1 is SGHRS and CDR2 is YFSETQ in the germline V gene. V dropped 4 bases and J dropped 4 bases, with 20 bases sitting between them. CDR3 sequence reads: CASSLRQGGRRETQYF. The CDR3, as DNA: TGCGCCAGCAGCCTACGACAGGGTGGGAGGAGAGAGACCCAGTACTTC.

The CDR3 DNA follows: TGTGCCAGCAGCGGACAGGCGGGGGGATCCTACAATGAGCAGTTCTTC. Protein product: CASSGQAGGSYNEQFF. The chain links TRBV7-9 to TRBJ2-1, with a weak D call TRBD2 (8 bases). V was shortened by 5 bases and J by 1 base, with 15 bases between the two germline ends. CDR3 length equals 16 residues. Germline-derived CDR1 and CDR2 are SEHNR and FQNEAQ (reference sequence). Together with reference TRBV7-9 and TRBJ2-1, the CDR3 gives the full variable domain: DTGVSQNPRHKITKRGQNVTFRCDPISEHNRLYWYRQTLGQGPEFLTYFQNEAQLEKSRLLSDRFSAERPKGSFSTLEIQRTEQGDSAMYLCASSGQAGGSYNEQFFGPGTRLTVL.

The chain joins TRBV7-2 to TRBJ2-7; TRBD2 agrees at 10 bases. V gave up 3 bases and J gave up 5 bases; unmatched junction bases: 13. The CDR3 covers 17 residues. Germline V lookup: CDR1 SGHTA, CDR2 FQGNSA. CDR3 DNA sequence: TGTGCCAGCAGCTTGGCGGCTAGCGGGAGACAATTCGACGAGCAGTACTTC. Translated, it gives CASSLAASGRQFDEQYF.

The V call is TRBV7-2, the J call TRBJ2-5; 9 bases fit TRBD2. This CDR3 is built from 15 residues. V shed 4 bases, J shed 5 bases, and the junction held 8 bases outside the gene matches. CDR1 and CDR2 (germline): SGHTA, FQGNSA. In nucleotides, the CDR3 is TGTGCCAGCAGCTGGAGCGGGGGGAGGGGGGAGACCCAGTACTTC. Translating gives CASSWSGGRGETQYF.

The J gene is TRBJ1-1, the V gene TRBV7-3, with D maybe TRBD1 (6 bases). The V and J ends lost 3 bases and 2 bases respectively, with 13 bases between them. Germline CDR1 reads SGHTA; CDR2 reads FQGTGA. The CDR3 sequence is 15 residues long. Here the CDR3 reads CASSFRGGTNTEAFF. The CDR3 DNA sequence: TGTGCCAGCAGCTTCCGGGGGGGGACAAACACTGAAGCTTTCTTT. The full variable domain, rest sourced from reference TRBV7-3 and TRBJ1-1, is GAGVSQTPSNKVTEKGKYVELRCDPISGHTALYWYRQSLGQGPEFLIYFQGTGAADDSGLPNDRFFAVRPEGSVSTLKIQRTERGDSAVYLCASSFRGGTNTEAFFGQGTRLTVV.

The chain links TRBV28 to TRBJ2-3, with 7 bases lining up with TRBD1. There are 13 residues in the CDR3. Germline CDR1 and CDR2: MDHEN and SYDVKM. The J segment lost 4 bases and the V segment lost 6 bases, leaving 4 bases of the junction unmatched. In DNA, the CDR3 is TGTGCCAGCAGACGACAGGGCCCAGATACGCAGTATTTT. This sequence encodes CASRRQGPDTQYF.

A note on this clone: Other DNA sequences in this sample translate to the same CDR3. This chain joins TRBV9 and TRBJ1-1, with a possible D match to TRBD1 (5 bases). Germline values: CDR1 SGDLS, CDR2 YYNGEE. V shed 2 bases and J shed 5 bases, with 10 bases lying between them. The CDR3 contains 13 residues. The CDR3 loop is CASSVQGGTEAFF. CDR3 coding DNA: TGTGCCAGCAGCGTGCAGGGAGGTACTGAAGCTTTCTTT.

The chain links TRBV10-3 to TRBJ2-1; TRBD1 matches 11 bases. V shed 10 bases and J 8 bases; nucleotides not matched to a gene: 7. The germline V gene has CDR1 ENHRY and CDR2 SYGVKD. This CDR3 region has 13 residues. CDR3 nucleotide sequence: TGTGCCACCGGGACAGGGGGTACAGATGAGCAGTTCTTC. Translation: CATGTGGTDEQFF.

The V and J genes are TRBV4-2 and TRBJ2-2; 10 nucleotides match TRBD1. V was pared by 3 bases and J by 7 bases, with 8 bases of the junction left unmatched. Germline CDR1 reads LGHNA; CDR2 reads YNFKEQ. CDR3 length: 16 amino acids. The CDR3 sequence: CASSQPGTGAGGELFF. The CDR3 DNA is TGTGCCAGCAGCCAGCCAGGGACAGGGGCCGGCGGGGAGCTGTTTTTT.

The rearrangement joins TRBV7-6 to TRBJ1-5, with 7 bases matching TRBD1. The CDR3 runs to 15 residues. Germline CDR1 and CDR2: SGHVS and FNYEAQ. J was trimmed by 5 bases and V by 5 bases; bases with no gene match: 9. CDR3 DNA sequence: TGTGCCAGCAGCCCAGACAGGGAGTGGGATCAGCCCCAGCATTTT. This codes for CASSPDREWDQPQHF.

As concerns this clone: The junction differs from germline at one of its ends, possibly a read error. The rearrangement uses TRBV28 and TRBJ1-2; D ambiguous. CDR3 length: 11 residues. Germline V gene data show CDR1 as MDHEN and CDR2 as SYDVKM. The CDR3 region is CASSFGVVYAF. In DNA, the CDR3 is TGTGCCAGCAGTTTCGGGGTGGTCTACGCCTTC.